The next 23 T cell receptor beta chains were all read from a single sample in a study of cytomegalovirus exposure and HLA in healthy donors. Amplification used 60 Vbeta primers and 13 Jbeta primers. This table comes from immunoSEQ multiplex PCR, and its TCRdb copy is limited to in-frame clones, with some not included. The sample records 150,000 or so clones, around 82% being singletons. The sequenced sample consisted of PBMCs. These receptors were obtained from a woman in her forties or fifties in good health and CMV-seropositive.

CDR3 in amino acids: CASSRGQGAQTYNSPLHF. The CDR3 nucleotides read TGTGCCAGCAGCAGGGGACAGGGGGCGCAGACCTATAATTCACCCCTCCACTTT. The chain has TRBV5-8 and TRBJ1-6, with 12 bases matching TRBD1. The V gene's germline CDR1 is SGHTS and CDR2 YDEGEE. V lost 4 bases and J lost 2; bases outside the gene matches: 7. The CDR3 is made up of 18 amino acids.

The chain uses TRBV5-1 and TRBJ2-1; 8 bases match TRBD2. V was clipped by 1 base and J by 1 base; unmatched bases: 4. The germline V gene encodes CDR1 SGHRS and CDR2 YFSETQ. CDR3 length: 16 residues. Here the CDR3 reads CASSLPGGASYNEQFF. The DNA for the CDR3 is TGCGCCAGCAGCTTGCCGGGGGGGGCTTCCTACAATGAGCAGTTCTTC.

The genes are TRBV9 and TRBJ1-6; TRBD1 aligns across 9 bases. The CDR3 extends over 17 amino acids. Germline V gene data show CDR1 as SGDLS and CDR2 as YYNGEE. V lost 0 bases to trimming and J lost 15 bases; unmatched junction nucleotides: 16. CDR3 sequence reads: CASSVASGDRDLMHLHF. The CDR3 nucleotides read TGTGCCAGCAGCGTAGCTAGTGGGGACAGGGACCTTATGCACCTCCACTTT.

The rearrangement links TRBV7-2 to TRBJ1-2; TRBD1 matches at 7 bases. This CDR3 comprises 11 residues. CDR1 and CDR2 from the germline V gene are SGHTA and FQGNSA. J was trimmed by 8 bases and V by 5 bases; bases with no gene match: 2. The CDR3 spells CASSPDRGYTF. CDR3 nucleotide sequence: TGTGCCAGCAGCCCGGACAGGGGCTACACCTTC.

The chain carries TRBV29-1 and TRBJ2-3, with a tentative D call TRBD2 (6 bases). This CDR3 contains 13 residues. The V gene lost 3 bases and the J gene lost 2 bases, with 9 bases spanning the gap. Germline V gives CDR1 SQVTM, CDR2 ANQGSEA. CDR3 sequence (DNA): TGCAGCGTTGAGGGGAGGTTCACAGATACGCAGTATTTT. Translation: CSVEGRFTDTQYF.

This CDR3 reads CAWSGQVDSPLHF. In DNA form, the CDR3 reads TGTGCCTGGAGTGGACAGGTCGATTCACCCCTCCACTTT. The chain links TRBV30 to TRBJ1-6, with D maybe TRBD1 (6 bases). Per the germline V gene, CDR1 is GTSNPN and CDR2 is SVGIG (reference sequence). CDR3 length: 13 amino acids. Trimming left V 1 base short and J 8 bases short, with 9 bases between.

In its sample, this clone was seen once. The rearrangement joins TRBV7-2 to TRBJ2-7; possible D gene TRBD2, 6 bases. The V end lost 1 base, the J end lost 9 bases, and 13 bases lay between the germline ends. This CDR3 region has 13 residues. The germline CDR1 and CDR2 sequences are SGHTA and FQGNSA. The CDR3 reads CASSLDHAGTQYF. The CDR3 bases are TGTGCCAGCAGCTTAGATCATGCGGGGACGCAGTACTTC.

The rearrangement links TRBV30 to TRBJ2-3; D unclear. V lost 3 bases to trimming and J lost 3 bases, with 10 bases between them. Germline V gene data show CDR1 as GTSNPN and CDR2 as SVGIG (reference sequence). The CDR3 is made up of 13 amino acids. The CDR3 DNA follows: TGTGCCTGGAGAGTTTACGGGACAGATACGCAGTATTTT. Its translation: CAWRVYGTDTQYF.

The rearrangement joins TRBV6-1 to TRBJ2-2, with 7 bases aligning to TRBD2. After removal of 8 bases from V and 0 bases from J, the junction contained 3 bases not matched to a gene. The CDR3 is 14 amino acids. Germline lookup yields CDR1 MNHNS and CDR2 SASEGT. The CDR3 nucleotides read TGTGCCAGCTGGGAGGGGCCGAACACCGGGGAGCTGTTTTTT. Amino acid sequence: CASWEGPNTGELFF.

This clone was picked up one time. The rearrangement links TRBV6-1 to TRBJ2-5; D not resolved. The tail of the sequence fits TRBJ2-7 better, so the J call may be wrong. Germline loops: CDR1 MNHNS, CDR2 SASEGT. The CDR3 has 11 amino acids. The CDR3 bases are TGTGCCAGCAGTGAAACTTACGAGCAGTACTTC. Its protein is CASSETYEQYF.

The genes are TRBV30 and TRBJ2-7; no clear D. Germline V gives CDR1 GTSNPN, CDR2 SVGIG (reference sequence). The CDR3 spans 13 residues. V was clipped by 1 base and J by 3 bases, with 10 bases between them. CDR3 in amino acids: CAWSAPTSYEQYF. CDR3 sequence (DNA): TGTGCCTGGAGTGCACCCACAAGCTACGAGCAGTACTTC. The full variable domain, with the rest looked up from reference TRBV30 and TRBJ2-7, is SQTIHQWPATLVQPVGSPLSLECTVEGTSNPNLYWYRQAAGRGLQLLFYSVGIGQISSEVPQNLSASRPQDRQFILSSKKLLLSDSGFYLCAWSAPTSYEQYFGPGTRLTVT.

Regarding this clone: One end of the junction does not line up with germline, which may come from a read error. The genes are TRBV7-7 and TRBJ2-1, with a tentative D call TRBD2 (5 bases). The CDR3 spans 14 residues. Germline V gives CDR1 SSHAT, CDR2 FNYEAQ (reference sequence). The CDR3: CASSLVVGSGEQFF. The CDR3 DNA reads as TGTGCTAGCAGCTTAGTGGTAGGGAGTGGCGAGCAGTTCTTC.

The rearrangement links TRBV5-1 to TRBJ2-3; 9 bases fit TRBD2. The V gene end was trimmed by 4 bases and the J gene end by 6 bases; junction bases not matched to a gene: 12. The CDR3 contains 16 residues. Germline CDR1 is SGHRS and CDR2 is YFSETQ. The CDR3 loop reads CASSPSAGGPMDTQYF. For the CDR3, the DNA is TGCGCCAGCAGCCCCTCGGCGGGGGGGCCAATGGATACGCAGTATTTT.

The chain has TRBV30 and TRBJ1-1, with no clear D. Germline CDR1 reads GTSNPN; CDR2 reads SVGIG (reference sequence). The CDR3 consists of 13 residues. The germline V and J ends were trimmed by 3 bases and 1 base, with 9 bases remaining between them. The CDR3 sequence: CAWRAEGNTEAFF. CDR3 in DNA: TGTGCCTGGAGGGCGGAGGGGAACACTGAAGCTTTCTTT.

The chain links TRBV6-1 to TRBJ2-3; D is perhaps TRBD2 (7 bases). Germline CDR1 and CDR2: MNHNS and SASEGT. This CDR3 has 15 residues. V was shortened by 1 base and J by 8 bases, with 16 bases between the two germline ends. DNA of the CDR3: TGTGCCAGCAGTGAAGGGCAGGGGAGGGTCGTTACGCAGTATTTT. Amino acid sequence: CASSEGQGRVVTQYF.

The chain couples TRBV9 to TRBJ2-7; tentatively, D is TRBD2 (6 bases). This CDR3 spans 14 amino acids. V was clipped by 4 bases and J by 1 base, with 12 bases between them. The germline gives CDR1 SGDLS, CDR2 YYNGEE. Here the CDR3 DNA reads TGTGCCAGCAGCCCAGGAGGGAAATCCTACGAGCAGTACTTC. This translates into CASSPGGKSYEQYF.

The chain joins TRBV30 to TRBJ1-2; D gene ambiguous. The CDR3 is 12 residues long. V lost 2 bases, J lost 0 bases, and 4 bases lay in between. From germline, CDR1 is GTSNPN and CDR2 SVGIG (reference sequence). CDR3 residues: CAWSTSNYGYTF. CDR3 coding DNA: TGTGCCTGGAGTACATCTAACTATGGCTACACCTTC. The variable domain in full, completed from reference TRBV30 and TRBJ1-2, reads SQTIHQWPATLVQPVGSPLSLECTVEGTSNPNLYWYRQAAGRGLQLLFYSVGIGQISSEVPQNLSASRPQDRQFILSSKKLLLSDSGFYLCAWSTSNYGYTFGSGTRLTVV.

This chain links TRBV6-6 with TRBJ1-3, with 10 positions matching TRBD1. The CDR3 contains 15 residues. CDR1 is MNHNY and CDR2 is SVGAGI in the germline V gene (reference sequence). V lost 0 bases and J lost 7; bases outside the gene matches: 3. The CDR3 coding sequence is TGTGCCAGCAGTTACTCCCGGGACAGGGGCAACACCATATATTTT. It encodes CASSYSRDRGNTIYF.

The chain uses TRBV5-4 and TRBJ1-2, with TRBD1 matching over 9 bases. Per germline, CDR1 SGHNT and CDR2 YYREEE (reference sequence). The CDR3 is 13 amino acids. The ends lost 4 bases at V and 5 bases at J; junction bases unmatched: 3. DNA for the CDR3: TGTGCCAGCAGCCTAGGGACAGGGTATGGCTACACCTTC. The encoded protein is CASSLGTGYGYTF.

The chain employs TRBV7-9 and TRBJ1-2; D gene unclear. V lost 0 bases to trimming and J lost 7 bases, with 15 bases between them. Germline V lookup: CDR1 SEHNR, CDR2 FQNEAQ (reference sequence). CDR3 length: 15 amino acids. CDR3 loop: CASSLAEATLSGYTF. DNA for the CDR3: TGTGCCAGCAGCTTAGCGGAGGCAACCTTGAGTGGCTACACCTTC.

V is TRBV6-5 and J is TRBJ2-1, with a possible D match to TRBD2 (6 bases). The germline V gene encodes CDR1 MNHEY and CDR2 SVGAGI. V lost 2 bases and J 7 bases, leaving 12 bases between the germline ends. This CDR3 is built from 14 residues. The CDR3 region is CASSYGGIENEQFF. In DNA, the CDR3 is TGTGCCAGCAGTTACGGGGGGATCGAGAATGAGCAGTTCTTC.

This clone was seen only a few times. The V gene is TRBV27, the J gene TRBJ1-1; 10 bases agree with TRBD1. This CDR3 contains 15 residues. CDR1 MNHEY and CDR2 SMNVEV come from the germline V gene (reference sequence). The V segment lost 5 bases and the J segment 1 base; nucleotides outside the gene matches: 4. For the CDR3, the DNA is TGTGCCAGCAGTCCGAGACAGGGGGCGAACACTGAAGCTTTCTTT. Protein product: CASSPRQGANTEAFF.

In DNA form, the CDR3 reads TGCGCCAGCAGCCCCGGGGACAGGGGCCTAGAAAAACTGTTTTTT. Protein sequence: CASSPGDRGLEKLFF. This chain links TRBV5-1 with TRBJ1-4, with 10 bases lining up with TRBD1. The CDR3 sequence is 15 residues long. Trimming removed 4 bases from V and 8 bases from J; junction bases left unmatched: 8. Germline lookup yields CDR1 SGHRS and CDR2 YFSETQ.